A single TCR beta chain is shown here with its context. No antigen is known for it. Sequencing was performed with immunoSEQ multiplex PCR; in TCRdb, only in-frame clones are kept and a portion is missing. Among about 240,000 clones listed, about 90% were seen once. These data are taken from a study of cytomegalovirus exposure and HLA in healthy donors. Study in general: Per a later analysis, the 550 to 850 first-cohort and 120 validation repertoires shared one platform.

Germline lookup yields CDR1 SGHTA and CDR2 FQGNSA. This CDR3 has 13 amino acids. V lost 1 base and J lost 9, with 13 bases in between. Study observations and caveats: Overall, around 160 TCR beta chains were annotated as cytomegalovirus-associated. Subsequent analysis revealed that first-cohort TCR clusters tended to co-occur in the 130 or so validation repertoires.

The rearrangement links TRBV7-2 to TRBJ2-7; tentative D call: TRBD1 (6 bases). The sample comprised PBMCs. The sequence derives from a woman under 40 in good health and CMV-seropositive. The CDR3, as DNA: TGTGCCAGCAGCTTAGGTCAGGGGTCGGGGCAGTACTTC. Its translation: CASSLGQGSGQYF.